The 19 T cell receptor beta chains listed next were all sequenced from one sample in a study of cytomegalovirus exposure and HLA in healthy donors. The PCR had 60 Vbeta and 13 Jbeta primers. Using immunoSEQ multiplex PCR, the repertoire was profiled, and TCRdb retains in-frame clones only, with some absent. This sample yields more than 150,000 clones, of which 70% to 80% are seen a single time; about 1.4% belongs to the top ten. Sequencing input: PBMCs. All receptors derive from a girl aged 5-17 years in good health and CMV-seropositive.

The J gene is TRBJ2-7, the V gene TRBV12-5, with 11 bases that match TRBD2. The V and J ends lost 3 bases and 3 bases, in that order; junction bases with no gene match: 4. In germline, CDR1 is LGHNT, CDR2 FRNRAP. The CDR3 extends over 15 amino acids. In nucleotides, the CDR3 is TGTGCTAGTGGTTTAGGTAGCGGGGGGGTCTACGAGCAGTACTTC. This codes for CASGLGSGGVYEQYF. The complete variable domain, with remaining parts taken from reference TRBV12-5 and TRBJ2-7, reads DARVTQTPRHKVTEMGQEVTMRCQPILGHNTVFWYRQTMMQGLELLAYFRNRAPLDDSGMPKDRFSAEMPDATLATLKIQPSEPRDSAVYFCASGLGSGGVYEQYFGPGTRLTVT.

The rearrangement uses TRBV11-2 and TRBJ1-1; D is undetermined. CDR1 is SGHAT, CDR2 FQNNGV, per germline. This CDR3 comprises 14 residues. Trimming took off 0 bases at V and 0 bases at J, with 5 bases between the two ends. The CDR3 sequence is CASSLEAVNTEAFF. The CDR3 nucleotides read TGTGCCAGCAGCTTAGAAGCTGTGAACACTGAAGCTTTCTTT.

In this sample, this clone turned up a few times. The chain combines TRBV7-9 with TRBJ1-1; 7 nucleotides match TRBD1. The CDR3 contains 15 residues. The V gene's germline CDR1 is SEHNR and CDR2 FQNEAQ (reference sequence). The V segment lost 0 bases and the J segment 3 bases; nucleotides outside the gene matches: 4. CDR3 coding DNA: TGTGCCAGCAGCTTAGCGCAGGGGGAGGACACTGAAGCTTTCTTT. It encodes CASSLAQGEDTEAFF.

This chain connects TRBV5-6 to TRBJ2-5; TRBD1 agrees at 8 bases. Germline lookup yields CDR1 SGHDT and CDR2 YYEEEE. After removal of 4 bases from V and 7 bases from J, the junction contained 6 bases not matched to a gene. The CDR3 totals 13 residues. CDR3 in DNA: TGTGCCAGCAGCCTTGGGACAGGCGGGACCCAGTACTTC. Translated, it gives CASSLGTGGTQYF. The complete variable domain, with remaining parts taken from reference TRBV5-6 and TRBJ2-5, reads DAGVTQSPTHLIKTRGQQVTLRCSPKSGHDTVSWYQQALGQGPQFIFQYYEEEERQRGNFPDRFSGHQFPNYSSELNVNALLLGDSALYLCASSLGTGGTQYFGPGTRLLVL.

J is TRBJ2-1 and V is TRBV19; the D gene is possibly TRBD2 (7 bases). The germline V and J ends were trimmed by 3 bases and 5 bases, with 11 bases remaining between them. Per germline, CDR1 LNHDA and CDR2 SQIVND (reference sequence). The CDR3 totals 14 residues. CDR3 sequence reads: CASSIGGANNEQFF. Written as DNA, the CDR3 is TGTGCCAGTAGTATTGGGGGGGCGAACAATGAGCAGTTCTTC.

The sample holds one count of this clone. The gene calls are TRBV5-4 and TRBJ2-3; a possible D gene is TRBD1 (6 bases). The CDR3 runs 13 residues. Germline V CDR1 and CDR2: SGHNT, YYREEE (reference sequence). The V and J ends lost 4 bases and 0 bases respectively, with 6 bases between them. CDR3 in DNA: TGTGCCAGCAGCGGACAGAGCACAGATACGCAGTATTTT. Encoded protein: CASSGQSTDTQYF.

V and J are TRBV6-6 and TRBJ1-2, with D hard to call. Germline loops: CDR1 MNHNY, CDR2 SVGAGI (reference sequence). The CDR3 has 16 residues. With 1 base removed from V and 0 bases from J, the gap between germline ends came to 12 bases. The CDR3 bases are TGTGCCAGCAGTTACTTGGGAGGAGGGTCTAACTATGGCTACACCTTC. It specifies CASSYLGGGSNYGYTF.

This clone showed up just a few times. The V and J genes are TRBV7-9 and TRBJ1-1, with TRBD1 matching 7 bases. CDR3 size: 11 residues. The V segment lost 4 bases and the J segment 11 bases; nucleotides outside the gene matches: 4. The germline V gene has CDR1 SEHNR and CDR2 FQNEAQ (reference sequence). The CDR3: CASSSTGLAFF. The CDR3 DNA reads as TGTGCCAGCAGCTCGACAGGGCTGGCTTTCTTT. Variable domain in full (rest from reference TRBV7-9 and TRBJ1-1): DTGVSQNPRHKITKRGQNVTFRCDPISEHNRLYWYRQTLGQGPEFLTYFQNEAQLEKSRLLSDRFSAERPKGSFSTLEIQRTEQGDSAMYLCASSSTGLAFFGQGTRLTVV.

The chain couples TRBV5-1 to TRBJ1-6, with TRBD1 as a possible D gene (6 bases). Germline V lookup: CDR1 SGHRS, CDR2 YFSETQ. This CDR3 comprises 17 residues. The V and J ends lost 0 bases and 6 bases respectively, with 16 bases between them. CDR3 nucleotides: TGCGCCAGCAGCTTGGCCGCGTTGGACAGCTTTAATTCACCCCTCCACTTT. It yields the protein CASSLAALDSFNSPLHF.

This clone was counted only a few times. The gene calls are TRBV15 and TRBJ2-5, with 9 bases aligning to TRBD2. V lost 3 bases and J lost 5; bases outside the gene matches: 7. The CDR3 length is 15 residues. CDR1 and CDR2 from the germline V gene are LNHNV and YYDKDF (reference sequence). The CDR3 protein is CATSRGGAGGETQYF. The CDR3, as DNA: TGTGCCACCAGCAGGGGGGGAGCGGGGGGCGAGACCCAGTACTTC.

The chain carries TRBV5-8 and TRBJ2-1, with a possible D match to TRBD1 (5 bases). The CDR3 spans 11 residues. In germline, CDR1 is SGHTS, CDR2 YDEGEE. V lost 7 bases and J 7 bases, leaving 9 bases between the germline ends. The CDR3 here is CASPRANEQFF. The DNA of the CDR3 is TGTGCCAGCCCCAGGGCGAATGAGCAGTTCTTC.

V is TRBV5-6 and J is TRBJ2-2, with 7 positions matching TRBD1. This CDR3 has 15 amino acids. V shed 6 bases, J shed 1 base, and the junction held 6 bases outside the gene matches. Per germline, CDR1 SGHDT and CDR2 YYEEEE. CDR3 residues: CASKDRDRNTGELFF. The CDR3 bases are TGTGCCAGCAAAGACCGGGACAGGAACACCGGGGAGCTGTTTTTT.

This chain joins TRBV19 and TRBJ2-1; TRBD2 agrees at 12 bases. Germline V gene lookup returns CDR1 LNHDA and CDR2 SQIVND (reference sequence). Trimming removed 7 bases from V and 4 bases from J; junction bases left unmatched: 5. The CDR3 length is 15 residues. CDR3 amino acids: CASTPSGGGYNEQFF. Written as DNA, the CDR3 is TGTGCCAGTACCCCTAGCGGGGGGGGATACAATGAGCAGTTCTTC.

The CDR3 spells CASSHQQGYEQYF. CDR3 in DNA: TGCGCCAGCAGCCATCAACAGGGCTACGAGCAGTACTTC. This sequence joins TRBV4-3 and TRBJ2-7, with TRBD1 as a possible D gene (6 bases). The CDR3 length is 13 residues. CDR1 is LGHNA, CDR2 YSLEER, per germline. Deletions cut 3 bases from V and 3 bases from J, with 9 bases between.

This rearrangement joins TRBV5-1 to TRBJ1-5; no firm D call. The CDR3 consists of 15 residues. Germline CDR1 reads SGHRS; CDR2 reads YFSETQ. V lost 1 base, J lost 2 bases, and 10 bases lay in between. CDR3 region: CASSLSGSGNQPQHF. CDR3 sequence (DNA): TGCGCCAGCAGCTTGAGCGGGAGTGGCAATCAGCCCCAGCATTTT.

This chain joins TRBV9 and TRBJ2-7, with 11 bases fitting TRBD1. This CDR3 comprises 15 residues. Germline-derived CDR1 and CDR2 are SGDLS and YYNGEE. V shed 0 bases and J 7 bases; nucleotides not matched to a gene: 6. The CDR3: CASSVGDRGVWEQYF. CDR3 nucleotides: TGTGCCAGCAGCGTAGGGGACAGGGGGGTGTGGGAGCAGTACTTC.

For the CDR3, the DNA is TGTGCCAGTAGGGAACAGGGGTTCATGAACACTGAAGCTTTCTTT. Translating it yields CASREQGFMNTEAFF. The J gene is TRBJ1-1, the V gene TRBV19; the match to TRBD1 covers 7 bases. The CDR3 is 15 residues long. The ends lost 6 bases at V and 0 bases at J; junction bases unmatched: 7. Germline CDR1 LNHDA, CDR2 SQIVND (reference sequence).

This sequence joins TRBV7-2 and TRBJ2-1, with 10 nucleotides matching TRBD2. Germline assignment: CDR1 SGHTA and CDR2 FQGNSA. V was clipped by 2 bases and J by 3 bases; unmatched bases: 1. The CDR3 runs 15 residues. CDR3 protein: CASSLSSGGYNEQFF. In DNA, the CDR3 is TGTGCCAGCAGCTTATCTAGCGGGGGCTACAATGAGCAGTTCTTC.

This clone was recorded only once. The chain couples TRBV10-3 to TRBJ2-5; tentatively, D is TRBD2 (5 bases). Germline CDR1 is ENHRY and CDR2 is SYGVKD. The CDR3 contains 14 residues. The V end lost 0 bases, the J end lost 2 bases, and 7 bases lay between the germline ends. DNA for the CDR3: TGTGCCATCAGTGAGTCGAGGGAACAAGAGACCCAGTACTTC. Amino acid sequence: CAISESREQETQYF.